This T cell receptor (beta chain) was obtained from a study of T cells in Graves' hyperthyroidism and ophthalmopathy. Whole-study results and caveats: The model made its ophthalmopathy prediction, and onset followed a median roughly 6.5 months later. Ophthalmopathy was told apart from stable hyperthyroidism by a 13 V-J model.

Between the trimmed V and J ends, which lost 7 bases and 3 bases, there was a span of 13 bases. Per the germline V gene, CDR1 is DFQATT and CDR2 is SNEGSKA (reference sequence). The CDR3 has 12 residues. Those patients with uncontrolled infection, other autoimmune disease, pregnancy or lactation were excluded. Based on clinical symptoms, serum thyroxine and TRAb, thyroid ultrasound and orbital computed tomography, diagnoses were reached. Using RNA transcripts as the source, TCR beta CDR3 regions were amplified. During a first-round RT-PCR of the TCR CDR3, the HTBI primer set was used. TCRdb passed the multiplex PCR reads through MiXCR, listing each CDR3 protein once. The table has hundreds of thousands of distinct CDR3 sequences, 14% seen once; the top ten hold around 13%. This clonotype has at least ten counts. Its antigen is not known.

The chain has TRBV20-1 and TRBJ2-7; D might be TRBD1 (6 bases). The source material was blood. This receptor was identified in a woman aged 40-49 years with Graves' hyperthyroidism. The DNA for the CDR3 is TGCAGTGGGAAGGACAGCCTCTACGAGCAGTACTTC. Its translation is CSGKDSLYEQYF.